Listed below are T cell receptor beta chains from one sample, sequenced in a study of cytomegalovirus exposure and HLA in healthy donors. Sequencing was performed with immunoSEQ multiplex PCR; in TCRdb, only in-frame clones are kept and a portion is missing. The sample has about 76,000 clones, approximately 81% seen once. Sequenced sample: PBMCs. These receptors all come from a middle-aged woman in good health and CMV-seropositive. Both conserved end residues are part of each CDR3. D genes are given only for firm matches. Some rows mark clone size as missing; the rest say once, few, many or name a class of expanded clone.

CASSLGAGGSYEQYF	TRBV5-1	-	15	-	TRBJ2-7
CASSSLQGAADQPQHF	TRBV5-6	-	16	TRBD1	TRBJ1-5
CASSLGLAGRAGEQYF	TRBV7-2	-	16	TRBD2	TRBJ2-7
CASSLSIGTGEQFF	TRBV7-2	-	14	TRBD1	TRBJ2-1
CASSIQNTGELFF	TRBV19	-	13	-	TRBJ2-2
CASRSPGKGQETQYF	TRBV6-1	-	15	-	TRBJ2-5
CASSVEQGGGYTF	TRBV9	-	13	TRBD1	TRBJ1-2
CASSLGLAAYNEQFF	TRBV7-3	-	15	TRBD2	TRBJ2-1
CASSQSVAGSRSGANVLTF	TRBV28	-	19	-	TRBJ2-6
CAIGQGDEQFF	TRBV10-3	-	11	TRBD1	TRBJ2-1
CASSERGPPYEQYF	TRBV2	few	14	-	TRBJ2-7
CASSDRTGGHNEQFF	TRBV6-1	-	15	TRBD1	TRBJ2-1
CASGRGSGGDVTDTQYF	TRBV7-2	few	17	TRBD2	TRBJ2-3
CAKKNAAYEQYF	TRBV6-5	few	12	-	TRBJ2-7
CASSFRVGQGGSETQYF	TRBV11-2	-	17	TRBD1	TRBJ2-5
CASSLDRSYEQYF	TRBV27	-	13	-	TRBJ2-7
CASSEYRDNEQFF	TRBV6-1	-	13	-	TRBJ2-1
CAWSVRLNTEAFF	TRBV30	few	13	-	TRBJ1-1
CASSLLAPRGTEAFF	TRBV11-2	-	15	-	TRBJ1-1
CASSYTSNRGTEAFF	TRBV6-5	-	15	TRBD1	TRBJ1-1
CASSHRTGGTGELFF	TRBV4-1	-	15	TRBD1	TRBJ2-2
CASTPGGTNYNEQFF	TRBV19	-	15	TRBD2	TRBJ2-1
CASSLATGGIGYTF	TRBV5-4	few	14	TRBD1	TRBJ1-2
CASSLVQGITEAFF	TRBV7-2	-	14	-	TRBJ1-1
CASSSRDRVQTQYF	TRBV28	-	14	TRBD1	TRBJ2-5
CASNLVYETQYF	TRBV7-2	-	12	-	TRBJ2-5
CASSISRYQPQHF	TRBV19	-	13	-	TRBJ1-5
CSAGTSGGTNEQFF	TRBV29-1	-	14	TRBD2	TRBJ2-1
CASSDSGVAGELFF	TRBV6-4	-	14	-	TRBJ2-2
CASSPDRNTGELFF	TRBV19	-	14	-	TRBJ2-2
CASSYSSIANYGYTF	TRBV6-5	-	15	-	TRBJ1-2
CASSYSEGASEQFF	TRBV6-6	-	14	-	TRBJ2-1
CASSGTGGGYGYTF	TRBV11-2	-	14	TRBD1	TRBJ1-2
CASSLFGTSGNEQYF	TRBV7-8	-	15	TRBD2	TRBJ2-7